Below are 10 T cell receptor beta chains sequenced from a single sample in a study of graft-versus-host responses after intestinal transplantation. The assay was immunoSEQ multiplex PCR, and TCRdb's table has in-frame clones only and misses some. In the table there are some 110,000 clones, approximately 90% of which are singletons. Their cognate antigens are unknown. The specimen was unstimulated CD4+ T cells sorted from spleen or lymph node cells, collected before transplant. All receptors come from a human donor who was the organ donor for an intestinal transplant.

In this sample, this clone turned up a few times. The CDR3, as DNA: TGTGCCAGCAGCTTTGGCAGGTCAACCGGGGCCAACGTCCTGACTTTC. Translation gives CASSFGRSTGANVLTF. The V gene is TRBV7-2, the J gene TRBJ2-6, with D hard to call. Trimming shortened V by 3 bases and J by 4 bases, and 13 bases separated the two germline ends. Germline V gene lookup returns CDR1 SGHTA and CDR2 FQGNSA. The CDR3 covers 16 residues. Full variable domain (outside the CDR3, taken from reference TRBV7-2 and TRBJ2-6): GAGVSQSPSNKVTEKGKDVELRCDPISGHTALYWYRQSLGQGLEFLIYFQGNSAPDKSGLPSDRFSAERTGGSVSTLTIQRTQQEDSAVYLCASSFGRSTGANVLTFGAGSRLTVL.

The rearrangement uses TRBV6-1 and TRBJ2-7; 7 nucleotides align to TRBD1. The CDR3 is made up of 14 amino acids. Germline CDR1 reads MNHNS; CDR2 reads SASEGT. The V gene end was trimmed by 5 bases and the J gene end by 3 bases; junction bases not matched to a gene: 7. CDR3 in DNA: TGTGCCAGCAGTCCTGACAGGGCGGTCTACGAGCAGTACTTC. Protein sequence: CASSPDRAVYEQYF.

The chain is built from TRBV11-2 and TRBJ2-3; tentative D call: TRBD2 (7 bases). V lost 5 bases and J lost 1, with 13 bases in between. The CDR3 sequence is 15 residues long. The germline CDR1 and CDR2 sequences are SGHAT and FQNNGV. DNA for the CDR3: TGTGCCAGCAGCCGGGGGGCGGATCGCACAGATACGCAGTATTTT. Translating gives CASSRGADRTDTQYF.

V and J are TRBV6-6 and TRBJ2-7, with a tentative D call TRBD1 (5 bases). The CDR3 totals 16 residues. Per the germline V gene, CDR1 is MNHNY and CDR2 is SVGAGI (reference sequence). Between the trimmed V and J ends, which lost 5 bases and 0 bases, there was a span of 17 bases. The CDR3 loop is CASSPSRQGSSYEQYF. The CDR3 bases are TGTGCCAGCAGTCCCTCTCGGCAGGGATCCTCCTACGAGCAGTACTTC.

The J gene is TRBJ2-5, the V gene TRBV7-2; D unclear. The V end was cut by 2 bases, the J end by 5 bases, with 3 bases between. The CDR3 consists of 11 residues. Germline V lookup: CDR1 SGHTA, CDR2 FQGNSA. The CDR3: CASSLFETQYF. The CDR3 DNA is TGTGCCAGCAGCTTATTTGAGACCCAGTACTTC.

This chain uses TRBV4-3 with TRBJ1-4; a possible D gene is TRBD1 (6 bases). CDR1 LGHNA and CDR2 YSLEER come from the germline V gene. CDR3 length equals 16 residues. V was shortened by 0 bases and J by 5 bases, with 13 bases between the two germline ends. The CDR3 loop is CASSQEGGRGNEKLFF. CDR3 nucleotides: TGCGCCAGCAGCCAAGAAGGCGGCAGGGGAAATGAAAAACTGTTTTTT.

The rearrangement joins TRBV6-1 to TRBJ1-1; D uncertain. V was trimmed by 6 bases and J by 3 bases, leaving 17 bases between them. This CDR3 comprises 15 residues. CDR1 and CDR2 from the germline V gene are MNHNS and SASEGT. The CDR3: CASRPHPDLDTEAFF. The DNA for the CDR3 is TGTGCCAGCAGACCGCACCCCGACTTAGACACTGAAGCTTTCTTT.

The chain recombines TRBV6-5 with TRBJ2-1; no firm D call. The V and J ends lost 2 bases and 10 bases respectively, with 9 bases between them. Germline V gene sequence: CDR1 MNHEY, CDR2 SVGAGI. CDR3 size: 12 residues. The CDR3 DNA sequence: TGTGCCAGCAGTTACACGGTGGGGGAGCAGTTCTTC. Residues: CASSYTVGEQFF.

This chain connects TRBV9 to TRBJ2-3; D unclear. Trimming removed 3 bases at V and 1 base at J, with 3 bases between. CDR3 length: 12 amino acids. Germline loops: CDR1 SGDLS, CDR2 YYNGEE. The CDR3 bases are TGTGCCAGCAGCGAACGCACAGATACGCAGTATTTT. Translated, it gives CASSERTDTQYF.

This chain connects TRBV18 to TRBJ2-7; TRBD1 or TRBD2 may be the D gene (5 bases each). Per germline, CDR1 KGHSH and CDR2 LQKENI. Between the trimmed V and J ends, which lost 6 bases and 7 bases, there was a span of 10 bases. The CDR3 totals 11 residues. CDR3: CASSRGLEQYF. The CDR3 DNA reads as TGTGCCAGCTCGAGGGGTTTGGAGCAGTACTTC.